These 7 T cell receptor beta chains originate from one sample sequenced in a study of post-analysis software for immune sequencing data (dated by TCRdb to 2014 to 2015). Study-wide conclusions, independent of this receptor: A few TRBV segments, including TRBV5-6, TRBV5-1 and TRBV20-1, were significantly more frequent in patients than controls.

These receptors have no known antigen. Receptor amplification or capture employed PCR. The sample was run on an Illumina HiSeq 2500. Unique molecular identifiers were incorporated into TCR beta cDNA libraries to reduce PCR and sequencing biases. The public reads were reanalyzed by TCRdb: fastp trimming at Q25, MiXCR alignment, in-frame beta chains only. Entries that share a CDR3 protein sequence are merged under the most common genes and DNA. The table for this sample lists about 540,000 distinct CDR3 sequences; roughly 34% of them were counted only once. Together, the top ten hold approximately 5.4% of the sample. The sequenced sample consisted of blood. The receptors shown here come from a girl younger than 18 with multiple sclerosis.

For the CDR3, the DNA is TGCGCCAGCAGCTTATTATCCGGGACAGGGTTGGTAGAGACCCAGTACTTC. Translation: CASSLLSGTGLVETQYF. J is TRBJ2-5 and V is TRBV5-1; 9 nucleotides match TRBD1. The CDR3 sequence is 17 residues long. CDR1 and CDR2 from the germline V gene are SGHRS and YFSETQ. V lost 2 bases and J lost 4; bases outside the gene matches: 12. The whole variable domain, filled in from reference TRBV5-1 and TRBJ2-5, reads KAGVTQTPRYLIKTRGQQVTLSCSPISGHRSVSWYQQTPGQGLQFLFEYFSETQRNKGNFPGRFSGRQFSNSRSEMNVSTLELGDSALYLCASSLLSGTGLVETQYFGPGTRLLVL.

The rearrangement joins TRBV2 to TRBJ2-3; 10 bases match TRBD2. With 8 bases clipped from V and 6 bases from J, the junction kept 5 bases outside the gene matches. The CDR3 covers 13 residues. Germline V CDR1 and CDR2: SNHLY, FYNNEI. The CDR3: CASSSGGSDTQYF. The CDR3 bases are TGTGCCAGCTCTAGCGGGGGTTCTGATACGCAGTATTTT. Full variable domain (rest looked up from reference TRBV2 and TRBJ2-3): EPEVTQTPSHQVTQMGQEVILRCVPISNHLYFYWYRQILGQKVEFLVSFYNNEISEKSEIFDDQFSVERPDGSNFTLKIRSTKLEDSAMYFCASSSGGSDTQYFGPGTRLTVL.

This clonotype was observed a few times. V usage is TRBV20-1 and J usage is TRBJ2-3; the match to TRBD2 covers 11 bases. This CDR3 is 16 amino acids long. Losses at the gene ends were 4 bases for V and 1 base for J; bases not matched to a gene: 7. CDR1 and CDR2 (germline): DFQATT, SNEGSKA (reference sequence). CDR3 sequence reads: CSATLAGGLGTDTQYF. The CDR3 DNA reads TGCAGTGCTACTTTAGCGGGGGGGCTTGGCACAGATACGCAGTATTTT.

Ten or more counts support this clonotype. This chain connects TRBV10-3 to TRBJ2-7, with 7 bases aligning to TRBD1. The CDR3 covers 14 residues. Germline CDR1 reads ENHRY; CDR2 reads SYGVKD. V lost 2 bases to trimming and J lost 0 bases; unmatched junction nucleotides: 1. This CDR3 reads CAISEGTVSYEQYF. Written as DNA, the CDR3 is TGTGCCATCAGTGAGGGGACAGTCTCCTACGAGCAGTACTTC.

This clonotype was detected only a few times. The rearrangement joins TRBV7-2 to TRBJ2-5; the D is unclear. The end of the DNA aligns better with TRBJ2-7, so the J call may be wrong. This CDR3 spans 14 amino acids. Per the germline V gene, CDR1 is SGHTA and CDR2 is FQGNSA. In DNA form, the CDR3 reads TGTGACCGCAGCTTAGACGGTACACCCTACGAGCAGTACTTC. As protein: CDRSLDGTPYEQYF.

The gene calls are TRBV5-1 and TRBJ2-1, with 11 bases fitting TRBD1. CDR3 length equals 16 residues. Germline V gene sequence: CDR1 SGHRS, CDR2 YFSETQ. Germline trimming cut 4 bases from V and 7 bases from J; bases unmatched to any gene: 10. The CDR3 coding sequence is TGCGCCAGCAGCACTCAGAGGACAGGGGGCCGAAATGAGCAGTTCTTC. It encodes CASSTQRTGGRNEQFF.

This CDR3 reads CATSDLTGGYEQFF. Written as DNA, the CDR3 is TGTGCCACCAGTGATTTGACAGGGGGGTATGAGCAGTTCTTC. This chain joins TRBV24-1 and TRBJ2-1; 8 bases match TRBD1. The CDR3 is made up of 14 amino acids. Germline assignment: CDR1 KGHDR and CDR2 SFDVKD. The trim removed 0 bases at V and 8 bases at J, leaving 2 bases unmatched.